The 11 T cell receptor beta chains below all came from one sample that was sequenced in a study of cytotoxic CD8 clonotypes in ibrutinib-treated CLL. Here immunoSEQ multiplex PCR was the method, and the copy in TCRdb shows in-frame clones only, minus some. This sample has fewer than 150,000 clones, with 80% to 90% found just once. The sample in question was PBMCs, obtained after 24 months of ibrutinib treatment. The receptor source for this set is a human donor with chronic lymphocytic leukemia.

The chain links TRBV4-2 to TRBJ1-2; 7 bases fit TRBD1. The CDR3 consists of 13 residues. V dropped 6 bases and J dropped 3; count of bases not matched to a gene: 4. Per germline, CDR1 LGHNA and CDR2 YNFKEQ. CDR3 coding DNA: TGTGCCAGCAGGCCCGGGACAGACTATGGCTACACCTTC. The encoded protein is CASRPGTDYGYTF.

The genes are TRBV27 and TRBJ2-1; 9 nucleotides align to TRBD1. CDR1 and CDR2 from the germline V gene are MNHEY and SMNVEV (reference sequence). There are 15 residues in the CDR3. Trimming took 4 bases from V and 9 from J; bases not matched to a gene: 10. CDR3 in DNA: TGTGCCAGCAGTTCCGGGACAGGGAAGTTTAGTGAGCAGTTCTTC. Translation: CASSSGTGKFSEQFF.

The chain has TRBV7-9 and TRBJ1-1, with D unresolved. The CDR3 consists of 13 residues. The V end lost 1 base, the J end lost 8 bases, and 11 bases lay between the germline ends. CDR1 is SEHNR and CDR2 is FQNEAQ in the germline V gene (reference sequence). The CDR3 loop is CASSLEISVEAFF. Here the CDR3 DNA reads TGTGCCAGCAGCTTAGAGATTAGTGTAGAAGCTTTCTTT.

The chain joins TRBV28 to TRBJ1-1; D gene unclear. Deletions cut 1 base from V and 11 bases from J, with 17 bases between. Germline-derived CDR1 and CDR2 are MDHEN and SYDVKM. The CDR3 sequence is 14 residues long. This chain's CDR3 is CASSLSGVLGRAFF. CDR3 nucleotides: TGTGCCAGCAGTTTATCGGGTGTTTTGGGGAGGGCTTTCTTT.

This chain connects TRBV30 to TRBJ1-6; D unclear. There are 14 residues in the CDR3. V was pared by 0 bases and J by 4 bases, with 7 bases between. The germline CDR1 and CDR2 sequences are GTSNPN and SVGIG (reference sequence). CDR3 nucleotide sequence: TGTGCCTGGAGTGTAGAACAGTATAATTCACCCCTCCACTTT. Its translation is CAWSVEQYNSPLHF.

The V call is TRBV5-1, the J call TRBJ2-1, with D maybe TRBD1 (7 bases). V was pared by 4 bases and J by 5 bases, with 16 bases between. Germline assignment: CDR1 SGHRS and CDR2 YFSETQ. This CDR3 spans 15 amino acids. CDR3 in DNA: TGCGCCAGCAGCCTTGCGGGACAGATCAACAATGAGCAGTTCTTC. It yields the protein CASSLAGQINNEQFF.

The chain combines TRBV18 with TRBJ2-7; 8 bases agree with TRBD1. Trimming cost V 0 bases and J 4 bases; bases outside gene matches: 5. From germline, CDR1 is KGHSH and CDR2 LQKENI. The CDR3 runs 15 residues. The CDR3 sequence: CASSPPGTGSYEQYF. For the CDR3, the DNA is TGTGCCAGCTCACCACCCGGGACAGGTAGTTACGAGCAGTACTTC. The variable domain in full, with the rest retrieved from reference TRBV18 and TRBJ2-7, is NAGVMQNPRHLVRRRGQEARLRCSPMKGHSHVYWYRQLPEEGLKFMVYLQKENIIDESGMPKERFSAEFPKEGPSILRIQQVVRGDSAAYFCASSPPGTGSYEQYFGPGTRLTVT.

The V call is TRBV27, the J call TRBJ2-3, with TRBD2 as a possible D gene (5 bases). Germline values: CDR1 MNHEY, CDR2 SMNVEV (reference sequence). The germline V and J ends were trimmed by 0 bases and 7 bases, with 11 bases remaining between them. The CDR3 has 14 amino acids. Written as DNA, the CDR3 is TGTGCCAGCAGTTTATCCGGGAACCCGTATACGCAGTATTTT. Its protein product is CASSLSGNPYTQYF.

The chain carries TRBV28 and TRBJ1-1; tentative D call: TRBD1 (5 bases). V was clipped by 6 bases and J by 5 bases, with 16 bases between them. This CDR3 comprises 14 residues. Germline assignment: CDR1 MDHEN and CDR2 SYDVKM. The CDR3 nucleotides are TGTGCCAGCAGCCCCGTCGGGGCGAGGACTGAAGCTTTCTTT. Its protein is CASSPVGARTEAFF.

In DNA, the CDR3 is TGTGCCAGCAGCTTGGACAGGGGTGGCTACGAGCAGTACTTC. Its protein product is CASSLDRGGYEQYF. V gene TRBV7-2 combines with J gene TRBJ2-7, with 9 bases that match TRBD1. Germline V CDR1 and CDR2: SGHTA, FQGNSA. V gave up 3 bases and J gave up 3 bases; unmatched junction bases: 3. The CDR3 is 14 residues long.

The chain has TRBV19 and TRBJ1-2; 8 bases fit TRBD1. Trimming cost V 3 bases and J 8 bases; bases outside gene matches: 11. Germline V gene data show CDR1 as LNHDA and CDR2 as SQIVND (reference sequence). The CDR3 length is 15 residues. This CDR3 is CASSIWAGGAEGYTF. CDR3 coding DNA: TGTGCCAGTAGTATTTGGGCAGGGGGCGCGGAAGGCTACACCTTC.